This T cell receptor beta chain was recorded in a study of T cell responses to AZD1222 COVID-19 vaccine. TCRdb's copy holds only in-frame clones and misses some; the assay was immunoSEQ multiplex PCR. This table holds under 200,000 clones, around 85% found once. J gave up 14 bases and V 1 base, and 11 bases lay outside the gene matches. CDR3 length: 14 amino acids. The V gene's germline CDR1 is SGHNT and CDR2 YENEEA. The material sequenced was peripheral blood, taken 28 days after the second AZD1222 dose. The chain couples TRBV11-3 to TRBJ2-3, with 8 nucleotides matching TRBD2. This clonotype originated in an adult who received the AZD1222 COVID-19 vaccine. CDR3 residues: CASSLGRRGARLYF. The CDR3 DNA reads TGTGCCAGCAGCTTAGGGAGGCGGGGGGCCCGGTTGTATTTT.